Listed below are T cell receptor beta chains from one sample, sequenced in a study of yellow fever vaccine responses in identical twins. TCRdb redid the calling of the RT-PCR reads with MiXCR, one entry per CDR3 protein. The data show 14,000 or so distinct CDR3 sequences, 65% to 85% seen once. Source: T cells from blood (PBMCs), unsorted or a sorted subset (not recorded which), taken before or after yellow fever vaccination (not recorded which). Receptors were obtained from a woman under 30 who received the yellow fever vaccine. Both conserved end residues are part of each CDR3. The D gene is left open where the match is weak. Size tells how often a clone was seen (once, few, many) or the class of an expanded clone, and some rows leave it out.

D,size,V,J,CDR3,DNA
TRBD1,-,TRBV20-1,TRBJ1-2,CSARLDRGGYTF,TGCAGTGCTAGACTGGACAGGGGTGGCTACACCTTC
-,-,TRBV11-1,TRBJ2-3,CASSVKGHPGVTDTQYF,TGTGCCAGCAGCGTTAAGGGACACCCAGGGGTCACAGATACGCAGTATTTT
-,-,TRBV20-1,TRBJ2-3,CSALTSFDTDTQYF,TGCAGTGCTCTTACTAGTTTCGACACAGATACGCAGTATTTT
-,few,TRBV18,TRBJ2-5,CASSQTTQETQYF,TGTGCCAGCTCACAAACTACCCAAGAGACCCAGTACTTC
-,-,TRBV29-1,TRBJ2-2,CSVESPGELFF,TGCAGCGTTGAGTCCCCCGGGGAGCTGTTTTTT
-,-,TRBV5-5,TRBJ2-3,CASSSSGTGSDTQYF,TGTGCCAGCAGCTCCTCGGGGACCGGTTCAGATACGCAGTATTTT
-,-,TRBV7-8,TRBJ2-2,CASSQGRNTGELFF,TGTGCCAGCTCCCAGGGAAGGAACACCGGGGAGCTGTTTTTT
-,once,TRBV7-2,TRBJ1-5,CASSTLLQPQHF,TGTGCCAGCAGCACCCTTTTGCAGCCCCAGCATTTT
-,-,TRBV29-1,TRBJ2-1,CSVEVNEQFF,TGCAGCGTTGAAGTCAATGAGCAGTTCTTC
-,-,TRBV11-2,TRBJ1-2,CASSLWTDYGYTF,TGTGCCAGCAGCTTATGGACGGACTATGGCTACACCTTC
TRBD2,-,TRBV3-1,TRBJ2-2,CASSPSGGAGELFF,TGTGCCAGCAGCCCTAGCGGGGGGGCCGGGGAGCTGTTTTTT
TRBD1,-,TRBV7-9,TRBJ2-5,CASSLYRDRLQETQYF,TGTGCCAGCAGCTTATATCGGGACAGACTCCAAGAGACCCAGTACTTC
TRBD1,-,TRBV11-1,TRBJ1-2,CASSFLTGGSRYTF,TGTGCCAGCAGCTTTCTGACAGGGGGTTCTCGCTACACCTTC
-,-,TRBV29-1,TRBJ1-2,CSVLQNYGYTF,TGCAGCGTTCTTCAGAACTATGGCTACACCTTC
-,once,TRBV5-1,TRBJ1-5,CASSDREGQPQHF,TGCGCCAGCAGCGACCGTGAGGGCCAGCCCCAGCATTTT
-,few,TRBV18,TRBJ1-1,CASSPNTEAFF,TGTGCCAGCTCACCTAACACTGAAGCTTTCTTT
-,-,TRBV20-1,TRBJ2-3,CSAVTGGDTQYF,TGCAGTGCTGTGACTGGGGGGGATACGCAGTATTTT
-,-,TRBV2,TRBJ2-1,CASSVRLASGNEQFF,TGTGCCAGCAGTGTGAGGCTAGCGTCTGGCAATGAGCAGTTCTTC
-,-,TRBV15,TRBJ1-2,CATSRETDYGYTF,TGTGCCACCAGCAGAGAGACAGACTATGGCTACACCTTC
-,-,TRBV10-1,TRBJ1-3,CASSDPGASGNTIYF,TGCGCCAGCAGTGACCCGGGGGCTTCGGGAAACACCATATATTTT
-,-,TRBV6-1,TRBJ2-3,CASSPTQGLGTDTQYF,TGTGCCAGCAGCCCCACACAGGGTTTGGGCACAGATACGCAGTATTTT
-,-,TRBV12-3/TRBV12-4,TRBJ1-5,CASSLRQGLSQPQHF,TGTGCCAGCAGCCTGAGGCAGGGGCTCTCGCAGCCCCAGCATTTT
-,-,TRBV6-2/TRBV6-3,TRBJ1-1,CASSYSTGWGEAFF,TGTGCCAGCAGCTATTCGACAGGCTGGGGGGAAGCTTTCTTT
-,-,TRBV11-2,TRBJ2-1,CASSLRPEVRNEQFF,TGTGCCAGCAGCTTAAGGCCCGAGGTTCGCAATGAGCAGTTCTTC
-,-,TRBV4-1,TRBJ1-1,CASSQSGLLHTEAFF,TGCGCCAGCAGCCAATCGGGTCTCCTGCACACTGAAGCTTTCTTT
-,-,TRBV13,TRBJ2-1,CASSLGVSSYNEQFF,TGTGCCAGCAGCTTAGGTGTAAGCTCCTACAATGAGCAGTTCTTC
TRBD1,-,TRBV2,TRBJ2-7,CASSVARGSYEQYF,TGTGCCAGCAGTGTCGCCAGGGGGAGCTACGAGCAGTACTTC
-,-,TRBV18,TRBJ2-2,CASSPLQSLTGELFF,TGTGCCAGCTCACCACTTCAGAGTCTCACCGGGGAGCTGTTTTTT
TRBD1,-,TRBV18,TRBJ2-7,CASSPPGQGRGQYF,TGTGCCAGCTCACCACCGGGACAGGGTCGAGGGCAGTACTTC
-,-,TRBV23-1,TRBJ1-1,CASSQSPQGDEAFF,TGCGCCAGCAGTCAATCTCCCCAGGGAGATGAAGCTTTCTTT
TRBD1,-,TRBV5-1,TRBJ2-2,CASSSRDRPIPNTGELFF,TGCGCCAGCAGCTCCCGGGACAGGCCTATTCCGAACACCGGGGAGCTGTTTTTT
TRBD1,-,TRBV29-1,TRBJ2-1,CSVDRGQYNEQFF,TGCAGCGTCGACAGGGGCCAGTACAATGAGCAGTTCTTC
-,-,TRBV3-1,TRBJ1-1,CASSLRGAMNTEAFF,TGTGCCAGCAGCCTTCGTGGGGCTATGAACACTGAAGCTTTCTTT
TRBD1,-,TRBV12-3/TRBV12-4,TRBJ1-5,CASSLSWTGGSNQPQHF,TGTGCCAGCAGTTTGTCCTGGACAGGGGGTAGCAATCAGCCCCAGCATTTT
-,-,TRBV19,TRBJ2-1,CASSIYPSIEQFF,TGTGCCAGTAGTATATACCCATCAATCGAGCAGTTCTTC
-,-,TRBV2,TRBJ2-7,CASREQDLSYEQYF,TGTGCCAGCAGGGAACAGGACCTCTCCTACGAGCAGTACTTC
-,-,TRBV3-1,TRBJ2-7,CASSQGTSSYEQYF,TGTGCCAGCAGCCAAGGGACGAGCTCCTACGAGCAGTACTTC
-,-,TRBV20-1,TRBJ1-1,CSFPRGMNTEAFF,TGCAGTTTCCCCCGCGGCATGAACACTGAAGCTTTCTTT
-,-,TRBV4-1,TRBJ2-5,CASSQENRVATQYF,TGCGCCAGCAGCCAAGAGAACAGGGTGGCGACCCAGTACTTC
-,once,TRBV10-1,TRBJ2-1,CASSDVFGPGEQFF,TGCGCCAGCAGTGACGTATTTGGACCTGGTGAGCAGTTCTTC